This T cell receptor (beta chain) emerged from a study of blood T cells in healthy people across ages (dated by TCRdb to 2014 to 2015). For the study in its entirety: In model experiments, roughly one uniquely barcoded TCR beta cDNA molecule per two T cells was captured by template switching. Age-related changes in TCR beta repertoire diversity were measured in the study by deep sequencing normalized with unique cDNA molecular identifiers. Four age groups were formed from the donors: young (average 16 years), middle-aged (roughly 38), aged (about 62) and long-lived (around 82). To avoid experimental bias, donors of different ages were distributed randomly across sequencing lanes. Using the same blood draw, the study looked at two additional independent replicas of 1 million unique cDNA reads for two donors, one aged 18 to 30 and the other aged 80 or older.

Results the study describes overall, beyond this receptor: Compared with the aged group, the long-lived group had more naive CD4+ T cells, fewer expanded clones and increased TCR diversity, suggesting age selection. Conclusive comparison of naive and antigen-experienced compartments was prevented by the profiling of bulk unsorted PBMCs. Observed TCR beta diversity per million T cells fell roughly linearly with age, and a significant reduction was already apparent by age roughly 40. Because the CMV infection status of the donors was unknown, age-related changes in expanded clonotypes may potentially have been confounded. Observed TCR beta diversity correlated strongly with the percentage of naive T cells measured by flow cytometry. Total diversity estimates from one million sequenced T cells were considered lower bounds and underestimates.

A remark on this clonotype: Its antigen is still unknown. Nothing much larger sits one base from this clone, and base qualities are not available.

The 39 donors, aged about 6 to 95 years, were systemically healthy Caucasian individuals from Russia. Ten milliliters of peripheral blood were drawn from each donor into EDTA-treated Vacutainer tubes. PBMCs were isolated by Ficoll-Paque density-gradient centrifugation, with at least 6.5 million obtained per sample. Trizol reagent was used to extract total RNA from the PBMCs, yielding at least 5.5 micrograms per sample. Naive CD45RAhigh/CD27high T cell percentages were measured by flow cytometry on a PBMC aliquot from every donor. Library method: 5' RACE. A second PCR of about 6 to 11 cycles was performed with a sample-barcoded 5' primer and a J-beta primer mix. Each TCR beta cDNA molecule received a unique molecular identifier from a template-switch 5' adaptor carrying 12 random nucleotides. Each sample yielded at least 2.5 million CDR3-containing paired-end reads. The Mint cDNA synthesis kit, primed by a TRBC-specific oligonucleotide, was used to synthesize first-strand cDNA from all RNA. All cDNA was treated with uracil-DNA glycosylase and then went through a first 18-cycle PCR with the universal primers M1SS and BC2_uni_R. In the original analysis: For normalization, 1 million high-quality reads, each with a distinct molecular identifier, were randomly selected from each sample. Reads with shared molecular identifiers were discarded instead of being binned into consensus sequences. MiTCR, set to a Q25 quality threshold and the strictest error-elimination algorithm, was used for CDR3 identification, clonotype clustering and error correction. Lower-bound total TCR beta diversity was estimated with a nonparametric unseen species model using Euler transformation. TCRdb itself trimmed the public reads at Q25 with fastp, ran MiXCR and retained productive beta chains. CDR3 protein duplicates are merged, each entry listing the most common genes and DNA. TCRdb's processing, not the authors', yielded these V and J calls. In all, the sample holds over 1,500,000 distinct CDR3 sequences, and roughly 43% of those were seen once. In total, the top ten clones hold 20% to 25% of the sample.

From the cysteine through the phenylalanine, the CDR3 covers 13 amino acids. The DNA shown is the 39-base CDR3, in frame from base 1. CDR1 SNHLY and CDR2 FYNNEI are derived from the germline V gene. V and J are truncated by 3 bases and 5 bases respectively, leaving an intervening sequence of 8 bases. Sample: blood. The sequence came from a human donor in good health. This sequence uses TRBV2 and TRBJ2-1; the D gene is not confidently resolved. At the DNA level, the sequence is TGTGCCAGCAGTGAGATCGGACACAATGAGCAGTTCTTC. This codes for CASSEIGHNEQFF.